One sample yielded the 5 T cell receptor beta chains listed below, sequenced in a study of T cell changes during pregnancy in multiple sclerosis. Some clones are missing from TCRdb's copy, which holds only in-frame ones; the method was immunoSEQ multiplex PCR. The sample holds about 64,000 clones, 90% seen once. Sequencing was performed on peripheral blood, taken in the second trimester of pregnancy. These receptors were obtained from a female donor in good health, enrolled as a control in a pregnancy study.

This clone was found a few times. V usage is TRBV27 and J usage is TRBJ1-1; D might be TRBD1 (5 bases). The ends were cut back, 4 bases at V and 0 bases at J, with 6 bases in the middle. CDR1 MNHEY and CDR2 SMNVEV come from the germline V gene (reference sequence). The CDR3 spans 13 residues. CDR3 DNA: TGTGCCAGCAGTTGGGGGGTGAACACTGAAGCTTTCTTT. Translation gives CASSWGVNTEAFF.

Only one count was recorded for this clone. The rearrangement uses TRBV12-5 and TRBJ2-7; possibly TRBD1 for D (6 bases). V shed 6 bases and J shed 0 bases, with 15 bases lying between them. The CDR3 runs to 15 residues. Germline V lookup: CDR1 LGHNT, CDR2 FRNRAP. The CDR3 sequence: CASGRDTDYSYEQYF. CDR3 sequence (DNA): TGTGCTAGTGGCCGGGACACCGATTACTCCTACGAGCAGTACTTC.

The V gene is TRBV18, the J gene TRBJ1-1; D unresolved. Germline CDR1 KGHSH, CDR2 LQKENI. The CDR3 extends over 15 amino acids. The germline V and J ends were trimmed by 2 bases and 0 bases, with 10 bases remaining between them. The CDR3 DNA reads TGTGCCAGCTCACCATCCAAGCCTATGAACACTGAAGCTTTCTTT. As protein: CASSPSKPMNTEAFF.

This chain connects TRBV10-3 to TRBJ2-7, with D possibly TRBD1 on 6 matching bases. The V end lost 2 bases, the J end lost 3 bases, and 17 bases lay between the germline ends. This CDR3 has 16 amino acids. The germline CDR1 and CDR2 sequences are ENHRY and SYGVKD. This CDR3 reads CAISEPWTDDSYEQYF. CDR3 coding DNA: TGTGCCATCAGTGAGCCTTGGACAGACGATAGCTACGAGCAGTACTTC.

The V call is TRBV6-5, the J call TRBJ1-1; D unclear. This CDR3 spans 14 amino acids. Germline-derived CDR1 and CDR2 are MNHEY and SVGAGI. Trimming stripped 6 bases from V and 7 bases from J, with 18 bases between. DNA of the CDR3: TGTGCCAGCAGAGGAGGGTCAGCCACATTTGAAGCTTTCTTT. Translated, it gives CASRGGSATFEAFF.